Shown below are 24 T cell receptor beta chains from a single sample sequenced in a study of blood T cell repertoires in COVID-19. The data were produced by immunoSEQ multiplex PCR, yet TCRdb's version contains in-frame clones alone and is incomplete. The top ten clones hold about 5.3% of a sample with about 41,000 clones, roughly 91% of them seen once. The sequenced sample consisted of peripheral blood. These receptors originate from a human donor in a cohort sampled during active COVID-19.

The chain carries TRBV28 and TRBJ1-2, with TRBD1 matching over 7 bases. This CDR3 has 15 residues. J gave up 4 bases and V 7 bases, and 12 bases lay outside the gene matches. CDR1 and CDR2 from the germline V gene are MDHEN and SYDVKM. The CDR3 sequence: CASTSARDRPYGYTF. The CDR3, as DNA: TGTGCCAGCACATCCGCACGGGACAGACCCTATGGCTACACCTTC.

The rearrangement joins TRBV9 to TRBJ2-1, with a tentative D call TRBD2 (6 bases). The V and J ends lost 0 bases and 5 bases respectively, with 9 bases between them. CDR3 length: 14 residues. The germline gives CDR1 SGDLS, CDR2 YYNGEE. The CDR3 sequence: CASSVASSDNEQFF. The DNA for the CDR3 is TGTGCCAGCAGCGTAGCTTCTAGCGACAATGAGCAGTTCTTC.

This chain uses TRBV5-1 with TRBJ2-7, with 13 bases aligning to TRBD2. The CDR3 length is 17 residues. The V and J ends lost 4 bases and 2 bases, in that order; junction bases with no gene match: 9. Germline values: CDR1 SGHRS, CDR2 YFSETQ. The CDR3 loop is CASSKLAGGPVPYEQYF. CDR3 DNA: TGCGCCAGCAGCAAACTAGCGGGAGGGCCCGTCCCCTACGAGCAGTACTTC.

The chain carries TRBV2 and TRBJ2-3, with TRBD2 identical over 14 bases. The germline CDR1 and CDR2 sequences are SNHLY and FYNNEI. J gave up 0 bases and V 4 bases, and 15 bases lay outside the gene matches. The CDR3 has 21 amino acids. The CDR3 sequence: CASSAGQPGRTSGRSTDTQYF. The DNA for the CDR3 is TGTGCCAGCAGTGCAGGGCAGCCCGGACGGACTAGCGGGAGGAGCACAGATACGCAGTATTTT.

In DNA, the CDR3 is TGTGCCAGCAGCCGGGACAGGGGGACCTCAAGTTTCTTT. Its translation: CASSRDRGTSSFF. V gene TRBV7-9 combines with J gene TRBJ1-1; TRBD1 matches at 11 bases. The CDR3 is 13 residues long. Germline CDR1 and CDR2: SEHNR and FQNEAQ (reference sequence). V lost 5 bases and J lost 13; bases outside the gene matches: 9. The full variable domain, its missing parts supplied by reference TRBV7-9 and TRBJ1-1, is DTGVSQNPRHKITKRGQNVTFRCDPISEHNRLYWYRQTLGQGPEFLTYFQNEAQLEKSRLLSDRFSAERPKGSFSTLEIQRTEQGDSAMYLCASSRDRGTSSFFGQGTRLTVV.

This chain links TRBV29-1 with TRBJ2-2; the match to TRBD1 covers 7 bases. The germline V gene has CDR1 SQVTM and CDR2 ANQGSEA. The CDR3 is 16 amino acids. With 1 base clipped from V and 5 bases from J, the junction kept 10 bases outside the gene matches. CDR3 bases: TGCAGCGTTGAAGGAGGGGGCGCCGAGGGTACCGGGGAGCTGTTTTTT. It yields the protein CSVEGGGAEGTGELFF.

This sequence joins TRBV5-6 and TRBJ2-5, with D perhaps matching TRBD1 (5 bases). V was shortened by 3 bases and J by 5 bases, with 8 bases between the two germline ends. The CDR3 extends over 12 amino acids. CDR1 and CDR2 (germline): SGHDT, YYEEEE. The CDR3 sequence is CASSSGFETQYF. The CDR3 region has the DNA TGTGCCAGCAGCTCAGGGTTTGAGACCCAGTACTTC.

This clone has only a few counts. CDR3 DNA: TGTGCCAGTAGTATACAGGGGCTCGTTGTTTCACCCCTCCACTTT. Translating it yields CASSIQGLVVSPLHF. The chain has TRBV19 and TRBJ1-6; tentative D call: TRBD1 (6 bases). Trimming left V 2 bases short and J 9 bases short, with 14 bases between. The germline gives CDR1 LNHDA, CDR2 SQIVND (reference sequence). CDR3 length: 15 amino acids.

J is TRBJ2-2 and V is TRBV11-3; D is possibly TRBD2 (5 bases). Trimming took 0 bases from V and 6 from J, leaving 14 bases between them. Looked up from germline, CDR1 is SGHNT and CDR2 is YENEEA. The CDR3 covers 16 residues. The CDR3 region has the DNA TGTGCCAGCAGCTTAGATCGAGGGCCGCAACCCGGGGAGCTGTTTTTT. Its protein product is CASSLDRGPQPGELFF.

This chain uses TRBV5-4 with TRBJ2-3; a weak D match, TRBD2 (7 bases). V lost 4 bases to trimming and J lost 0 bases, with 15 bases between them. The germline gives CDR1 SGHNT, CDR2 YYREEE (reference sequence). The CDR3 sequence is 16 residues long. CDR3 loop: CASSKGGQTSTDTQYF. CDR3 DNA: TGTGCCAGCAGCAAGGGGGGGCAGACTAGCACAGATACGCAGTATTTT.

The gene calls are TRBV5-4 and TRBJ2-6; TRBD2 matches 8 bases. J was trimmed by 0 bases and V by 0 bases; bases with no gene match: 5. CDR3 size: 18 residues. Germline assignment: CDR1 SGHNT and CDR2 YYREEE (reference sequence). For the CDR3, the DNA is TGTGCCAGCAGCTTGGGGCTAGCGGGCACCTCTGGGGCCAACGTCCTGACTTTC. This translates into CASSLGLAGTSGANVLTF.

CDR3 sequence reads: CASSPGLAKGNEQFF. The CDR3 DNA sequence: TGCGCCAGCAGCCCGGGACTAGCCAAGGGCAATGAGCAGTTCTTC. The chain joins TRBV5-1 to TRBJ2-1; TRBD2 agrees at 9 bases. This CDR3 comprises 15 residues. V trimming: 4 bases; J trimming: 6 bases; junction bases outside the gene matches: 8. Per germline, CDR1 SGHRS and CDR2 YFSETQ.

The chain recombines TRBV28 with TRBJ2-1; tentatively, D is TRBD2 (6 bases). The germline V gene encodes CDR1 MDHEN and CDR2 SYDVKM. Trimming pared 3 bases from V and 7 bases from J, leaving 13 bases between. CDR3 length equals 14 residues. As DNA, the CDR3 is TGTGCCAGCAGTTTGGGGGGTGAGGGGAATGAGCAGTTCTTC. Protein: CASSLGGEGNEQFF. Supplemented by reference TRBV28 and TRBJ2-1, the full variable domain reads DVKVTQSSRYLVKRTGEKVFLECVQDMDHENMFWYRQDPGLGLRLIYFSYDVKMKEKGDIPEGYSVSREKKERFSLILESASTNQTSMYLCASSLGGEGNEQFFGPGTRLTVL.

This chain uses TRBV5-1 with TRBJ2-4, with 10 bases that match TRBD1. CDR3 size: 16 residues. After removal of 4 bases from V and 2 bases from J, the junction contained 6 bases not matched to a gene. CDR1 and CDR2 (germline): SGHRS, YFSETQ. The CDR3 is CASSAGTGASKNIQYF. CDR3 in DNA: TGCGCCAGCAGCGCCGGGACAGGGGCCTCCAAAAACATTCAGTACTTC.

This chain connects TRBV15 to TRBJ2-3; weak D call: TRBD2 (6 bases). This CDR3 region has 14 residues. V lost 3 bases to trimming and J lost 0 bases, with 7 bases between them. Germline V gene lookup returns CDR1 LNHNV and CDR2 YYDKDF (reference sequence). In DNA, the CDR3 is TGTGCCACCAGCAGCGGGACTAGCACAGATACGCAGTATTTT. Its translation is CATSSGTSTDTQYF.

The rearrangement uses TRBV10-2 and TRBJ1-1; D perhaps matches TRBD1 (6 bases). V was cut by 2 bases and J by 10 bases, with 11 bases left in between. Germline CDR1 and CDR2: WSHSY and SAAADI. The CDR3 has 12 residues. CDR3 nucleotides: TGCGCCAGCAGTGAGCAGGGGTTGGGAGCTTTCTTT. This translates into CASSEQGLGAFF.

This chain uses TRBV19 with TRBJ1-2, with 8 bases matching TRBD1. This CDR3 contains 14 residues. CDR1 LNHDA and CDR2 SQIVND come from the germline V gene (reference sequence). Written as DNA, the CDR3 is TGTGCGATCAGGGGGCAGGGGGACAACTATGGCTACACCTTC. Translated, it gives CAIRGQGDNYGYTF.

The chain joins TRBV2 to TRBJ2-7; 10 bases match TRBD2. The CDR3 is 15 amino acids. Germline values: CDR1 SNHLY, CDR2 FYNNEI. The V segment lost 3 bases and the J segment 2 bases; nucleotides outside the gene matches: 4. CDR3 region: CASSDSGRSAYEQYF. The CDR3 DNA sequence: TGTGCCAGCAGTGATAGCGGGAGGTCCGCCTACGAGCAGTACTTC.

The genes are TRBV30 and TRBJ2-7, with D maybe TRBD1 (8 bases). The V gene lost 2 bases and the J gene lost 3 bases, with 17 bases spanning the gap. The V gene's germline CDR1 is GTSNPN and CDR2 SVGIG (reference sequence). CDR3 length equals 15 residues. The CDR3 DNA reads TGTGCCTGGAGTAGCGGGACAGGACTTAACTACGAGCAGTACTTC. Protein: CAWSSGTGLNYEQYF. Full variable domain (rest looked up from reference TRBV30 and TRBJ2-7): SQTIHQWPATLVQPVGSPLSLECTVEGTSNPNLYWYRQAAGRGLQLLFYSVGIGQISSEVPQNLSASRPQDRQFILSSKKLLLSDSGFYLCAWSSGTGLNYEQYFGPGTRLTVT.

The chain couples TRBV7-8 to TRBJ2-7; a weak D match, TRBD1 (6 bases). CDR1 is SGHVS, CDR2 FQNEAQ, per germline. This CDR3 has 17 amino acids. Trimming left V 6 bases short and J 4 bases short, with 25 bases between. DNA of the CDR3: TGTGCCAGCAGACTCGGACAGTTTCCCGTTGGTGGATACGAGCAGTACTTC. Translation gives CASRLGQFPVGGYEQYF.

The chain carries TRBV15 and TRBJ2-3, with 13 bases that match TRBD2. CDR3 length: 17 residues. The germline V gene has CDR1 LNHNV and CDR2 YYDKDF (reference sequence). V dropped 3 bases and J dropped 7; count of bases not matched to a gene: 10. The CDR3 region is CATSSGGLAGAGHTQYF. Here the CDR3 DNA reads TGTGCCACCAGCAGCGGAGGACTAGCGGGGGCTGGACATACGCAGTATTTT.

The chain joins TRBV6-4 to TRBJ2-5; 11 bases map to TRBD2. The CDR3 loop spans 15 amino acids. Germline lookup yields CDR1 MRHNA and CDR2 SNTAGT. V lost 5 bases and J lost 1; bases outside the gene matches: 3. DNA of the CDR3: TGTGCCAGCAGTCAAACTAGCGGGAGCCAAGAGACCCAGTACTTC. Translated: CASSQTSGSQETQYF.

V gene TRBV14 combines with J gene TRBJ2-1, with 8 nucleotides matching TRBD2. Trimming at V came to 4 bases and at J to 10 bases, leaving 18 bases not matched to a gene. CDR3 length: 17 amino acids. Germline V lookup: CDR1 SGHDN, CDR2 FVKESK. The CDR3 sequence: CASSLLSYRREVGEQFF. The CDR3 DNA follows: TGTGCCAGCAGCCTGTTAAGTTATAGGCGGGAGGTTGGGGAGCAGTTCTTC. Variable domain in full (rest from reference TRBV14 and TRBJ2-1): EAGVTQFPSHSVIEKGQTVTLRCDPISGHDNLYWYRRVMGKEIKFLLHFVKESKQDESGMPNNRFLAERTGGTYSTLKVQPAELEDSGVYFCASSLLSYRREVGEQFFGPGTRLTVL.

The rearrangement links TRBV11-2 to TRBJ2-2; 8 bases align to TRBD1. Germline loops: CDR1 SGHAT, CDR2 FQNNGV. V shed 5 bases and J 6 bases; nucleotides not matched to a gene: 8. The CDR3 extends over 15 amino acids. CDR3 nucleotides: TGTGCCAGCAGCCGTCTGACAGGGGCCGCCGGGGAGCTGTTTTTT. Residues: CASSRLTGAAGELFF. Combining the CDR3 with reference TRBV11-2 and TRBJ2-2 gives the whole variable domain EAGVAQSPRYKIIEKRQSVAFWCNPISGHATLYWYQQILGQGPKLLIQFQNNGVVDDSQLPKDRFSAERLKGVDSTLKIQPAKLEDSAVYLCASSRLTGAAGELFFGEGSRLTVL.